The present entry profiles one T cell receptor (beta chain) with its context. The assay was immunoSEQ multiplex PCR, and TCRdb's table has in-frame clones only and misses some. The sample contains around 270,000 clones, around 80% of which appear only once. These data are taken from a study of blood T cell repertoires in COVID-19. Study-level information: Sources were T cells, B-cell-depleted T cells, or PBMCs; the material itself was cDNA or gDNA.

The CDR3 extends over 16 amino acids. Trimming removed 3 bases at V and 0 bases at J, with 12 bases between. The germline gives CDR1 LGHDT, CDR2 YNNKEL (reference sequence). The sequencing input was peripheral blood. This clonotype originated in a man in his fifties or sixties with acute or convalescent COVID-19. The chain uses TRBV3-1 (or the pseudogene TRBV3-2) and TRBJ2-1; tentatively, D is TRBD2 (6 bases). CDR3 region: CASSQYGGSSYNEQFF. CDR3 in DNA: TGTGCCAGCAGCCAGTATGGGGGGAGCTCCTACAATGAGCAGTTCTTC.